This is a list of T cell receptor beta chains from one sample in a study of T cell responses to AZD1222 COVID-19 vaccine. Generated by immunoSEQ multiplex PCR, the TCRdb table keeps only in-frame clones and is missing some. The table shows roughly 150,000 clones, with 88% occurring only once. The starting material was peripheral blood, obtained 28 days after the second AZD1222 dose. The receptors derive from an adult who received the AZD1222 COVID-19 vaccine. Both conserved end residues are part of each CDR3. A D gene is named only where the DNA matches it firmly. Only some rows state a clone size, as once, few, many or a class for expanded clones.

clone_size	d_call	j_call	v_call	cdr3_aa	cdr3_nt
NA	NA	TRBJ1-1	TRBV29-1	CSGTTGNTEAFF	TGCAGCGGCACGACAGGGAACACTGAAGCTTTCTTT
NA	NA	TRBJ1-2	TRBV6-4	CASSPGTNYGYTF	TGTGCCAGCAGTCCCGGGACGAACTATGGCTACACCTTC
NA	NA	TRBJ2-5	TRBV12-5	CASGRGGVATQYF	TGTGCTAGTGGCCGAGGAGGCGTAGCGACCCAGTACTTC
NA	NA	TRBJ1-3	TRBV18	CASSTKGGSGNTIYF	TGTGCCAGCTCAACGAAAGGGGGGTCTGGAAACACCATATATTTT
NA	NA	TRBJ2-2	TRBV6-5	CASRLLRTYTGELFF	TGTGCCAGCAGATTACTCAGGACATACACCGGGGAGCTGTTTTTT
NA	NA	TRBJ2-1	TRBV5-1	CASSLDRVNPQPGQFF	TGCGCCAGCAGCTTGGACAGGGTAAATCCACAACCAGGGCAGTTCTTC
NA	TRBD1	TRBJ1-1	TRBV30	CAWSVGTGDVAFF	TGTGCCTGGAGTGTGGGGACAGGGGATGTGGCTTTCTTT
NA	NA	TRBJ1-6	TRBV2	CASRSREGNSPLHF	TGTGCCAGCAGGTCCCGGGAAGGAAATTCACCCCTCCACTTT
NA	TRBD1	TRBJ2-3	TRBV2	CASSVDRVSPHQTASTDTQYF	TGTGCCAGCAGCGTGGACAGGGTGTCCCCTCATCAAACCGCTAGCACAGATACGCAGTATTTT
NA	NA	TRBJ2-7	TRBV10-1	CASSELIGATTYEQYF	TGCGCCAGCAGTGAGTTAATCGGGGCCACGACCTACGAGCAGTACTTC
NA	NA	TRBJ2-3	TRBV19	CASSGASAITDTQYF	TGTGCCAGTAGTGGTGCTAGTGCTATCACAGATACGCAGTATTTT
few	NA	TRBJ2-1	TRBV3-1/TRBV3-2	CASSPSAFEQFF	TGTGCCAGCAGCCCTTCCGCGTTTGAGCAGTTCTTC
NA	NA	TRBJ2-2	TRBV28	CASSLLLVTSVGDTGELFF	TGTGCCAGCAGTTTATTACTAGTGACAAGCGTGGGGGACACCGGGGAGCTGTTTTTT
NA	NA	TRBJ2-3	TRBV5-1	CASSLDLTDTQYF	TGCGCCAGCAGCTTGGACTTAACAGATACGCAGTATTTT
NA	NA	TRBJ2-7	TRBV5-1	CASSLDVSYEQYF	TGCGCCAGCAGCTTGGACGTCTCCTACGAGCAGTACTTC
once	NA	TRBJ2-2	TRBV6-5	CASSYSSGSEVGELFF	TGTGCCAGCAGTTACTCGTCGGGGTCAGAAGTCGGGGAGCTGTTTTTT
NA	NA	TRBJ1-6	TRBV3-1/TRBV3-2	CASSQNSNSPLHF	TGTGCCAGCAGCCAAAACAGTAATTCACCCCTCCACTTT
NA	TRBD1	TRBJ1-1	TRBV3-1/TRBV3-2	CASSQVTGGEAFF	TGTGCCAGCAGCCAAGTAACAGGGGGGGAAGCTTTCTTT
few	NA	TRBJ1-5	TRBV29-1	CSGLGGHQPQHF	TGCAGCGGGCTAGGGGGGCATCAGCCCCAGCATTTT
once	NA	TRBJ1-4	TRBV15	CATSRDLGEKLFF	TGTGCCACCAGCAGAGACCTCGGAGAAAAACTGTTTTTT
NA	NA	TRBJ1-1	TRBV19	CASSIISGTTEAFF	TGTGCCAGTAGTATTATATCAGGGACCACTGAAGCTTTCTTT
NA	NA	TRBJ2-7	TRBV6-5	CASSYSTRGYHEQYF	TGTGCCAGCAGTTACTCGACGCGCGGCTATCACGAGCAGTACTTC
NA	NA	TRBJ2-6	TRBV27	CASSLSPFSGANVLTF	TGTGCCAGCAGTTTATCCCCCTTCTCTGGGGCCAACGTCCTGACTTTC
once	NA	TRBJ2-7	TRBV30	CAWSVAGRGSYEQYF	TGTGCCTGGAGTGTCGCGGGGCGGGGCTCCTACGAGCAGTACTTC
once	TRBD2	TRBJ2-1	TRBV9	CASSRGLAGVHEQFF	TGTGCCAGCAGCCGGGGACTAGCGGGAGTCCATGAGCAGTTCTTC
NA	TRBD1	TRBJ1-1	TRBV7-9	CASSHPGQGANTEAFF	TGTGCCAGCAGCCATCCGGGACAGGGGGCCAACACTGAAGCTTTCTTT
NA	NA	TRBJ2-3	TRBV28	CASSFLWRPTDTQYF	TGTGCCAGCAGTTTTCTCTGGCGGCCCACAGATACGCAGTATTTT
NA	TRBD1	TRBJ1-1	TRBV18	CASSPVPGQDIEAFF	TGTGCCAGCTCACCGGTACCCGGACAGGATATTGAAGCTTTCTTT
NA	NA	TRBJ1-5	TRBV7-9	CASSLGGGQGVSQPQHF	TGTGCCAGCAGCTTAGGGGGCGGGCAGGGCGTTTCTCAGCCCCAGCATTTT
NA	NA	TRBJ1-1	TRBV5-1	CASSLWTEKNTEAFF	TGCGCCAGCAGCTTGTGGACAGAAAAGAACACTGAAGCTTTCTTT
NA	NA	TRBJ2-2	TRBV24-1	CATSAGWGVTGELFF	TGTGCCACCAGTGCCGGGTGGGGGGTCACCGGGGAGCTGTTTTTT
NA	NA	TRBJ2-1	TRBV3-1/TRBV3-2	CASSQMGGSYNEQFF	TGTGCCAGCAGCCAAATGGGTGGCTCCTACAATGAGCAGTTCTTC
few	NA	TRBJ2-7	TRBV2	CASSEEGRYSRTYEQYF	TGTGCCAGCAGTGAGGAGGGCAGGTACTCAAGGACCTACGAGCAGTACTTC
NA	NA	TRBJ1-6	TRBV28	CASSRGAGSPLHF	TGTGCCAGCAGTCGGGGGGCCGGTTCACCCCTCCACTTT
NA	TRBD1	TRBJ2-1	TRBV7-3	CASSSRQGWSSEQFF	TGTGCCAGCAGCTCCCGACAGGGGTGGTCCTCTGAGCAGTTCTTC